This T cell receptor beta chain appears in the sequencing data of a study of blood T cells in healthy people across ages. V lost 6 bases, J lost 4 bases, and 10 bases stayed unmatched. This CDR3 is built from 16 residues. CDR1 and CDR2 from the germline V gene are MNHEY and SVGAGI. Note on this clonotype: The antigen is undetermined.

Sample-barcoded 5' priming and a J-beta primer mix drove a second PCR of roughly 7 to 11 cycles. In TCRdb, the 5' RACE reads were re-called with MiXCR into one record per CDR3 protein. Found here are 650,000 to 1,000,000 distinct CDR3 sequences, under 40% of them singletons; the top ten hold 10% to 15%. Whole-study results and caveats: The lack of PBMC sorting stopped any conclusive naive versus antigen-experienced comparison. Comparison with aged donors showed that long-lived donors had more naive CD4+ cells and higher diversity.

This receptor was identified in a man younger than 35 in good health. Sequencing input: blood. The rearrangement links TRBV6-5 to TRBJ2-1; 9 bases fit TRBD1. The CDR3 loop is CASSHGQGTRYNEQFF. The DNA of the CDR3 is TGTGCCAGCAGCCACGGACAGGGGACGCGGTACAATGAGCAGTTCTTC.